This TCR beta chain emerged from a study of CD8+CD57+ T cells in acquired aplastic anemia. In the study overall: Sorted CD4+ and CD8+ cells gave an average of approximately 3 ug of DNA. Whole-study findings and limits: Controls and patients did not differ significantly in CD8+ Simpson's diversity. Patients had around 30 CD8+ CDR3 sequences in common with controls (the shared set).

This clonotype was detected many times. What it binds is unknown. Genomic DNA constituted the template upon which TCR beta VDJ and CDR3 profiling was performed. MiXCR, applied by TCRdb to the reads, yields one record per CDR3 protein. The table shows 200,000 to 250,000 distinct CDR3 sequences, with about 37% occurring only once. There are 15 residues in the CDR3. V lost 3 bases and J 0 bases, leaving 13 bases between the germline ends. The germline CDR1 and CDR2 sequences are SGDLS and YYNGEE. This chain joins TRBV9 and TRBJ2-7; D might be TRBD1 or TRBD2, each matching 5 bases. The sample comprised sorted CD4+, CD8+, or CD8+CD57+ T cells (not recorded which) from PBMCs. This sequence originates from a human donor in good health, serving as a control. CDR3 loop: CASSDSPGTSYEQYF. The CDR3 nucleotides are TGTGCCAGCAGCGATTCTCCAGGGACCTCCTACGAGCAGTACTTC.